This passage covers 23 T cell receptor beta chains from one sample sequenced in a study of cytomegalovirus exposure and HLA in healthy donors. 60 Vbeta and 13 Jbeta primers were used in PCR. The method was immunoSEQ multiplex PCR; TCRdb's version includes in-frame clones alone and lacks a portion of them. The sample has 150,000 to 200,000 clones, 84% seen once. The sample taken for sequencing was PBMCs. The origin of the receptors is a man in his thirties or forties in good health and CMV-seronegative.

V gene TRBV27 combines with J gene TRBJ1-2; TRBD1 aligns across 9 bases. This CDR3 is 13 amino acids long. Unmatched junction bases numbered 8, after V lost 7 bases and J lost 8 bases. CDR1 is MNHEY, CDR2 SMNVEV, per germline (reference sequence). The CDR3: CASIYRGRSGYTF. The DNA of the CDR3 is TGTGCCAGCATCTACAGGGGGCGTAGCGGCTACACCTTC.

J is TRBJ2-1 and V is TRBV7-9, with 7 bases fitting TRBD1. V lost 5 bases to trimming and J lost 3 bases; unmatched junction nucleotides: 10. Germline assignment: CDR1 SEHNR and CDR2 FQNEAQ (reference sequence). The CDR3 is 16 residues long. The CDR3 DNA is TGTGCCAGCAGCCCTGACCCCGGGACAGTCTACAATGAGCAGTTCTTC. Translating gives CASSPDPGTVYNEQFF.

This clone has just one count. The V call is TRBV27, the J call TRBJ2-7; TRBD2 agrees at 7 bases. Per germline, CDR1 MNHEY and CDR2 SMNVEV (reference sequence). Trimming took 6 bases from V and 3 from J; bases not matched to a gene: 5. The CDR3 loop spans 13 amino acids. The CDR3 loop reads CASRWGEGYEQYF. The CDR3, as DNA: TGTGCCAGCAGATGGGGGGAGGGCTACGAGCAGTACTTC.

The gene calls are TRBV4-2 and TRBJ2-3; D gene unclear. Trimming removed 0 bases at V and 5 bases at J, with 6 bases between. This CDR3 region has 13 residues. The germline V gene encodes CDR1 LGHNA and CDR2 YNFKEQ. The CDR3: CASSQEPGDTQYF. The CDR3, as DNA: TGTGCCAGCAGCCAAGAGCCCGGAGATACGCAGTATTTT.

The gene calls are TRBV28 and TRBJ1-6; unclear D gene. The CDR3 has 12 amino acids. Trimming removed 2 bases at V and 10 bases at J, with 6 bases between. Per germline, CDR1 MDHEN and CDR2 SYDVKM. CDR3 in amino acids: CASSLRESPLHF. In DNA form, the CDR3 reads TGTGCCAGCAGTTTAAGGGAGTCACCCCTCCACTTT. Full variable domain (outside the CDR3, taken from reference TRBV28 and TRBJ1-6): DVKVTQSSRYLVKRTGEKVFLECVQDMDHENMFWYRQDPGLGLRLIYFSYDVKMKEKGDIPEGYSVSREKKERFSLILESASTNQTSMYLCASSLRESPLHFGNGTRLTVT.

The chain joins TRBV2 to TRBJ2-7, with 10 bases matching TRBD1. The CDR3 covers 15 residues. The V gene's germline CDR1 is SNHLY and CDR2 FYNNEI. The V gene end was trimmed by 6 bases and the J gene end by 6 bases; junction bases not matched to a gene: 11. In DNA form, the CDR3 reads TGTGCCAGCAGAGCTCCGGGACAGGGGTCTCGCGAGCAGTACTTC. Translating gives CASRAPGQGSREQYF.

This clone was detected only once. The chain combines TRBV9 with TRBJ2-7; 8 nucleotides align to TRBD2. With 3 bases clipped from V and 4 bases from J, the junction kept 12 bases outside the gene matches. Germline V gene lookup returns CDR1 SGDLS and CDR2 YYNGEE. CDR3 size: 16 residues. As DNA, the CDR3 is TGTGCCAGCAGCGCCGGGACTAGTCGGCACTCGTACGAGCAGTACTTC. Translated, it gives CASSAGTSRHSYEQYF.

J is TRBJ1-1 and V is TRBV28; 8 bases agree with TRBD1. J gave up 0 bases and V 8 bases, and 5 bases lay outside the gene matches. Germline V lookup: CDR1 MDHEN, CDR2 SYDVKM. The CDR3 sequence is 14 residues long. The CDR3 loop is CASGTGAMNTEAFF. For the CDR3, the DNA is TGTGCCAGCGGGACAGGAGCTATGAACACTGAAGCTTTCTTT.

The chain employs TRBV18 and TRBJ1-1; D remains ambiguous. Trimming left V 3 bases short and J 0 bases short, with 17 bases between. The CDR3 sequence is 17 residues long. Germline CDR1 reads KGHSH; CDR2 reads LQKENI. The CDR3 DNA reads as TGTGCCAGCTCACCGGAGATCATAGGCCAATTGAACACTGAAGCTTTCTTT. Translation gives CASSPEIIGQLNTEAFF.

This clone was recorded only once. The rearrangement uses TRBV18 and TRBJ2-5; D is possibly TRBD1 (6 bases). The better agreement between TRBJ2-7 and the DNA end casts doubt on the J call. Germline V gene lookup returns CDR1 KGHSH and CDR2 LQKENI. The CDR3 is 13 residues long. In DNA form, the CDR3 reads TGTGCCACCGAACTTGCGACAGGCTACGAGCAGTACTTC. Protein: CATELATGYEQYF.

The chain combines TRBV7-9 with TRBJ1-2; 7 bases are a match to TRBD1. V shed 7 bases, J shed 5 bases, and the junction held 7 bases outside the gene matches. Germline CDR1 and CDR2: SEHNR and FQNEAQ (reference sequence). The CDR3 spans 13 residues. CDR3 region: CASTRTGGYGYTF. The CDR3 DNA is TGTGCCAGCACCAGGACAGGAGGATATGGCTACACCTTC. The whole variable domain, remainder taken from reference TRBV7-9 and TRBJ1-2, is DTGVSQNPRHKITKRGQNVTFRCDPISEHNRLYWYRQTLGQGPEFLTYFQNEAQLEKSRLLSDRFSAERPKGSFSTLEIQRTEQGDSAMYLCASTRTGGYGYTFGSGTRLTVV.

The chain uses TRBV19 and TRBJ2-7; D remains unclear. CDR1 and CDR2 (germline): LNHDA, SQIVND (reference sequence). This CDR3 is built from 15 residues. Trimming pared 0 bases from V and 0 bases from J, leaving 9 bases between. CDR3 sequence (DNA): TGTGCCAGTAGTATAGATCCGGCAGGCTCCTACGAGCAGTACTTC. It specifies CASSIDPAGSYEQYF.

The chain joins TRBV4-1 to TRBJ1-5; tentative D call: TRBD1 (6 bases). Germline CDR1 MGHRA, CDR2 YSYEKL. The V and J ends lost 4 bases and 3 bases respectively, with 25 bases between them. The CDR3 has 19 amino acids. CDR3 sequence (DNA): TGCGCCAGCAGCCTTACATTGGATGGGGACACCCATGTCAATCAGCCCCAGCATTTT. As protein: CASSLTLDGDTHVNQPQHF.

The chain uses TRBV28 and TRBJ2-5, with TRBD1 matching 7 bases. The DNA end favors TRBJ2-7, so the J call may be wrong. Germline CDR1 and CDR2: MDHEN and SYDVKM. The CDR3 covers 17 residues. The CDR3 sequence: CASPPVEWAGGSYEQYF. The DNA of the CDR3 is TGTGCCAGCCCCCCGGTGGAATGGGCAGGGGGCTCCTACGAGCAGTACTTC.

The rearrangement links TRBV27 to TRBJ2-1, with D possibly being TRBD1 (5 bases). CDR3 length equals 15 residues. V gave up 3 bases and J gave up 3 bases, with 12 bases separating them. The V gene's germline CDR1 is MNHEY and CDR2 SMNVEV (reference sequence). In DNA form, the CDR3 reads TGTGCCAGCAGTTTTTGGGGCTCAAACTACAATGAGCAGTTCTTC. Encoded protein: CASSFWGSNYNEQFF.

The chain couples TRBV7-9 to TRBJ1-2; possibly TRBD1 for D (5 bases). V was clipped by 0 bases and J by 3 bases, with 14 bases between them. The germline gives CDR1 SEHNR, CDR2 FQNEAQ (reference sequence). This CDR3 is 16 amino acids long. CDR3 sequence (DNA): TGTGCCAGCAGCTTAGCGCCGGGGGGATTTGACTATGGCTACACCTTC. Translating it yields CASSLAPGGFDYGYTF.

The genes are TRBV18 and TRBJ1-1, with 8 bases lining up with TRBD1. The CDR3 sequence is 13 residues long. V was clipped by 8 bases and J by 4 bases; unmatched bases: 6. CDR1 KGHSH and CDR2 LQKENI come from the germline V gene. The CDR3 DNA sequence: TGTGCCAGCGTACAGGGGGTAGGCACTGAAGCTTTCTTT. It is translated as CASVQGVGTEAFF.

This clone showed up just once. This chain joins TRBV27 and TRBJ1-6, with a possible D match to TRBD1 (6 bases). Trimming took 9 bases from V and 6 from J, leaving 12 bases between them. The germline V gene has CDR1 MNHEY and CDR2 SMNVEV (reference sequence). This CDR3 spans 13 amino acids. The CDR3 DNA sequence: TGTGCCAGTAAGGACAGCCCTAATTCACCCCTCCACTTT. Translation gives CASKDSPNSPLHF.

This sequence joins TRBV4-2 and TRBJ1-5, with a tentative D call TRBD1 (5 bases). Germline V CDR1 and CDR2: LGHNA, YNFKEQ. Trimming cost V 2 bases and J 6 bases, with 11 bases left between them. The CDR3 covers 14 residues. CDR3 loop: CASSQMGGGQPQHF. The CDR3 region has the DNA TGTGCCAGCAGCCAAATGGGGGGAGGTCAGCCCCAGCATTTT.

The chain has TRBV6-1 and TRBJ1-5, with D perhaps matching TRBD1 (5 bases). CDR3 length: 12 residues. Trimming stripped 6 bases from V and 4 bases from J, with 7 bases between. Per germline, CDR1 MNHNS and CDR2 SASEGT. CDR3 bases: TGTGCCAGCAGAGACAGTAATCAGCCCCAGCATTTT. Protein sequence: CASRDSNQPQHF.

The V gene is TRBV6-9, the J gene TRBJ2-4; D might be TRBD2 (5 bases). Germline V lookup: CDR1 MNHGY, CDR2 SVAAGI. CDR3 length: 17 amino acids. The V gene lost 2 bases and the J gene lost 0 bases, with 14 bases spanning the gap. The CDR3 spells CASSYRPGKIAKNIQYF. The DNA for the CDR3 is TGTGCCAGCAGTTATAGGCCGGGGAAAATAGCCAAAAACATTCAGTACTTC.

V gene TRBV28 combines with J gene TRBJ2-1; TRBD2 matches 11 bases. CDR3 size: 16 residues. V lost 3 bases to trimming and J lost 9 bases; unmatched junction nucleotides: 10. Germline V CDR1 and CDR2: MDHEN, SYDVKM. The CDR3 is CASSLTLSGRAGEQFF. CDR3 DNA: TGTGCCAGCAGTTTGACCCTTAGCGGGAGGGCCGGTGAGCAGTTCTTC.

The chain combines TRBV6-5 with TRBJ1-1; D is ambiguous. CDR3 length equals 14 residues. Per germline, CDR1 MNHEY and CDR2 SVGAGI. Trimming shortened V by 5 bases and J by 4 bases, and 14 bases separated the two germline ends. For the CDR3, the DNA is TGTGCCAGCAGTCCTCCGAGTTCCGGCACTGAAGCTTTCTTT. Amino acids: CASSPPSSGTEAFF.